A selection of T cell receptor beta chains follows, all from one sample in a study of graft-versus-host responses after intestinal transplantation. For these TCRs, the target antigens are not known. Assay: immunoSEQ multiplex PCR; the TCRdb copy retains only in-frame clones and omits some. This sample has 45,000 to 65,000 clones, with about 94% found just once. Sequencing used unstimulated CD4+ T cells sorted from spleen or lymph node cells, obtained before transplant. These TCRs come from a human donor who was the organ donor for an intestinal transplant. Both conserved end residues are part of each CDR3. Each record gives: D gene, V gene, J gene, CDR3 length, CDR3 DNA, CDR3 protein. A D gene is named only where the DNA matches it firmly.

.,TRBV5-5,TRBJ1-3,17,TGTGCCAGCAGCTTAATAGGTAGGGCGAGCTCTGGAAACACCATATATTTT,CASSLIGRASSGNTIYF
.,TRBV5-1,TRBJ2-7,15,TGCGCCAGCAGCCCACCCGGGACGGGGAGCTACGAGCAGTACTTC,CASSPPGTGSYEQYF
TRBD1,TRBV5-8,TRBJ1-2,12,TGTGCCAGCAGCCGGACAGGTCGGGGCTACACCTTC,CASSRTGRGYTF
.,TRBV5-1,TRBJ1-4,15,TGCGCCAGCAGCTCCGGACAGACAACTAATGAAAAACTGTTTTTT,CASSSGQTTNEKLFF
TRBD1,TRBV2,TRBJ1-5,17,TGTGCCAGCAGCCCAACAGGGGGGGCGCGTGGCAATCAGCCCCAGCATTTT,CASSPTGGARGNQPQHF
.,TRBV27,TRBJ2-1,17,TGTGCCAGCAGGTCCCAGATCTGGCGGAGCTCCTACAATGAGCAGTTCTTC,CASRSQIWRSSYNEQFF
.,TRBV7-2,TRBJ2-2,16,TGTGCCAGCAGCCTAGGAGGGGGACCGAACACCGGGGAGCTGTTTTTT,CASSLGGGPNTGELFF
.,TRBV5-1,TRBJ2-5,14,TGCGCCAGCAGCTTGACAGGAACTGGGGAGACCCAGTACTTC,CASSLTGTGETQYF
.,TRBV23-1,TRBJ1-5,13,TGCGCCAGCAGTCAACAGGGCAATCAGCCCCAGCATTTT,CASSQQGNQPQHF
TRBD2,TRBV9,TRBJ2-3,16,TGTGCCAGCAGCCCCGAAGCGGGGGCTACCACAGATACGCAGTATTTT,CASSPEAGATTDTQYF
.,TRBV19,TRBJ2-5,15,TGTGCCAGTAGTCCCGGGCGGGGTTCGGAAGAGACCCAGTACTTC,CASSPGRGSEETQYF
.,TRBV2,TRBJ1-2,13,TGTGCCAGCACCCGACAGGAAGCCTATGGCTACACCTTC,CASTRQEAYGYTF
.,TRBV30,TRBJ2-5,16,TGTGCCTGCCGCCGCAGCCAGAGCACTCAAGATGAGACCCAGTACTTC,CACRRSQSTQDETQYF
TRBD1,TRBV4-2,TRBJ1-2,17,TGTGCCAGCAGCCAAGGTCCAGGGACAGCGCGAACCTATGGCTACACCTTC,CASSQGPGTARTYGYTF
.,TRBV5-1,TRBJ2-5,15,TGCGCCAGCAGCTTATCCCCGACAAACCAAGAGACCCAGTACTTC,CASSLSPTNQETQYF
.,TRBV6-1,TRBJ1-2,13,TGTGCCAGCAGGGCTGGTAAGAACTATGGCTACACCTTC,CASRAGKNYGYTF